A selection of T cell receptor beta chains follows, all from one sample in a study of blood T cell repertoires in COVID-19. Using immunoSEQ multiplex PCR, the repertoire was profiled, and TCRdb retains in-frame clones only, with some absent. The sample contains about 150,000 clones, roughly 84% of which appear only once. The source material was peripheral blood. Receptors originate from a man in his sixties with COVID-19, enrolled during active disease. CDR3s include the opening cysteine and the closing phenylalanine or tryptophan. Fields, in order: CDR3 DNA, CDR3 protein, J gene, V gene, clone size, D gene. The D gene is left open where the match is weak. Rows give clone size only sometimes, using once, few, many, or a class for an expanded clone.

TGTGCCAGCAGCCTAACTAGCGGCAGCTCCTACGAGCAGTACTTC CASSLTSGSSYEQYF TRBJ2-7 TRBV28 once TRBD2
TGTGCCAGCAGCTTAAGGGGCAGCGTGGCGCGAAACACCATATATTTT CASSLRGSVARNTIYF TRBJ1-3 TRBV7-9 - -
TGTGCCAGCAGCCAAGATCCCAGGGGAAGGAATCAGCCCCAGCATTTT CASSQDPRGRNQPQHF TRBJ1-5 TRBV3-1/TRBV3-2 - -
TGTGCCAGCAGCCAAGACAGGGGGCGAGAGCAGTACTTC CASSQDRGREQYF TRBJ2-7 TRBV11-2 few TRBD1
TGCGCCAGCAGCTTGAGCGGGGGGAACTTCAATGAGCAGTTCTTC CASSLSGGNFNEQFF TRBJ2-1 TRBV5-1 - TRBD2
TGTGCCAGCACCCCGACAGATACTAATGAAAAACTGTTTTTT CASTPTDTNEKLFF TRBJ1-4 TRBV9 - -
TGTGCCAGTAGTACCCTACAAGGACAGGGGCATAATGAGCAGTTCTTC CASSTLQGQGHNEQFF TRBJ2-1 TRBV19 - TRBD1
TGTGCCAGCAGAGACCAGGGTGTGCACGAGCAGTACTTC CASRDQGVHEQYF TRBJ2-7 TRBV7-9 - -
TGCAGCGTTGAAGGGTCTAGCGGGAGAAACAATGAGCAGTTCTTC CSVEGSSGRNNEQFF TRBJ2-1 TRBV29-1 - TRBD2
TGTGCCAGCAGCTCTGCCAGGGGGACAGATACGCAGTATTTT CASSSARGTDTQYF TRBJ2-3 TRBV7-2 - TRBD1
TGCAGCGTTCACAGGGGTGCGAATGAAAAACTGTTTTTT CSVHRGANEKLFF TRBJ1-4 TRBV29-1 - TRBD1
TGCGCCAGCAGCCAATATACGAACACCGGGGAGCTGTTTTTT CASSQYTNTGELFF TRBJ2-2 TRBV4-1 - -
TGTGCCACCAGTGCCTCGACAGGGTATAGCAATCAGCCCCAGCATTTT CATSASTGYSNQPQHF TRBJ1-5 TRBV24-1 - TRBD1
TGTGCCAGCAGCCGTGGGACAGGGGGCCAGACCCAGTACTTC CASSRGTGGQTQYF TRBJ2-5 TRBV7-6 - TRBD1
TGTGCCAGCAGCCAAGAAGGCTACGGCAGAGGGCCGATCAATGAGCAGTTCTTC CASSQEGYGRGPINEQFF TRBJ2-1 TRBV3-1/TRBV3-2 - -
TGTGCCAGCAGGGGACAGAACATTCAGTACTTC CASRGQNIQYF TRBJ2-4 TRBV25-1 - TRBD1
TGTGCCAGTAGTCTCGCGACAGATACGCAGTATTTT CASSLATDTQYF TRBJ2-3 TRBV19 - -
TGCGCCAGCAGCCAGCGGGACTGGACCGGGGAGCTGTTTTTT CASSQRDWTGELFF TRBJ2-2 TRBV5-1 - TRBD2
TGTGCCAGCAGCTCCGCGACAGGGGGAATGTCACCCCTCCACTTT CASSSATGGMSPLHF TRBJ1-6 TRBV5-4 - TRBD1
TGTGCCAGTAGTAACCCACAGGGGGGGGACACTGAAGCTTTCTTT CASSNPQGGDTEAFF TRBJ1-1 TRBV19 once TRBD1
TGTGCCAGCAGACTGACAGCCAATAATGAAAAACTGTTTTTT CASRLTANNEKLFF TRBJ1-4 TRBV11-2 - -
TGTGCCACCAGTGATTCATCCAGGGCGCACTATGGCTACACCTTC CATSDSSRAHYGYTF TRBJ1-2 TRBV24-1 - -
TGTGCCAGCAGTGGACAGTCTAACTATGGCTACACCTTC CASSGQSNYGYTF TRBJ1-2 TRBV12-3/TRBV12-4 - -
TGTGCCAGCAGGAGTTGGACAGAAAAAGAGACCCAGTACTTC CASRSWTEKETQYF TRBJ2-5 TRBV27 - -
TGTGCCAGCAGTACAACAGGGGTGAAACTGTTTTTT CASSTTGVKLFF TRBJ1-4 TRBV28 - TRBD1
TGTGCCACTCTTACTACAGGGACCTATGGCTACACCTTC CATLTTGTYGYTF TRBJ1-2 TRBV24-1 - -
TGCAGCGGCGAGGGAGGGACTCGGACTGAAGCTTTCTTT CSGEGGTRTEAFF TRBJ1-1 TRBV29-1 - -
TGTGCCAGCGCCGCGGACAGGGACTATGGCTACACCTTC CASAADRDYGYTF TRBJ1-2 TRBV7-2 - TRBD1
TGCGCCAGCAGCCAGGAACAGGGTGCCGACTATAATTCACCCCTCCACTTT CASSQEQGADYNSPLHF TRBJ1-6 TRBV4-3 - -
TGTGCCAGCAGTAGCAGGGGTCGAAACACCATATATTTT CASSSRGRNTIYF TRBJ1-3 TRBV12-3/TRBV12-4 - -
TGTGCCAGCAGCTTAATCACAGGGGGAGAGACCCAGTACTTC CASSLITGGETQYF TRBJ2-5 TRBV7-2 - TRBD1
TGTGCCAGCAGTCAGATACAGGGAACCACCGGGGAGCTGTTTTTT CASSQIQGTTGELFF TRBJ2-2 TRBV14 once -
TGTGCCAGCAGTTACGACATTCGGTATGGCTACACCTTC CASSYDIRYGYTF TRBJ1-2 TRBV6-5 - -
TGCGCCAGCAGTAGGGCCAGGGGGCGCGAAAAACTGTTTTTT CASSRARGREKLFF TRBJ1-4 TRBV5-1 - TRBD1
TGTGCCACCAGCAGGACTAGCGGGGGACCCTACGAGCAGTACTTC CATSRTSGGPYEQYF TRBJ2-7 TRBV15 - TRBD2
TGCGCCAGCAGCCAAGCTGCCGGCGGGGGGGTCGTCAATGAGCAGTTCTTC CASSQAAGGGVVNEQFF TRBJ2-1 TRBV4-1 - TRBD2
TGTGCCAGCAGCCTTGACAAACAAGAGACCCAGTACTTC CASSLDKQETQYF TRBJ2-5 TRBV6-5 - -
TGTGCCAGCAGCTTTCTCAGGACAGGGAACACCGGGGAGCTGTTTTTT CASSFLRTGNTGELFF TRBJ2-2 TRBV11-3 - TRBD1
TGTGCCAGCAGCTTAAATCCCGCCAGCTATGGCTACACCTTC CASSLNPASYGYTF TRBJ1-2 TRBV7-3 - -
TGTGCCAGCAGTTCCTGGGGCTACTACGAGCAGTACTTC CASSSWGYYEQYF TRBJ2-7 TRBV28 - -
TGTGCCAGCAGCTTCGCCAAAGGCGGCTCCTACAATGAGCAGTTCTTC CASSFAKGGSYNEQFF TRBJ2-1 TRBV7-2 - -
TGTGCCAGCAGCCGACAGTCAACTAATGAAAAACTGTTTTTT CASSRQSTNEKLFF TRBJ1-4 TRBV7-9 few -
TGTGCCACCAGCAGTCGGTCGGGACAGGGTAGGCAGACCCAGTACTTC CATSSRSGQGRQTQYF TRBJ2-5 TRBV15 - TRBD1
TGTGCCAGTAGCTATAGCTCCTATAATTCACCCCTCCACTTT CASSYSSYNSPLHF TRBJ1-6 TRBV19 - -
TGCGCCAGCAGCTCGAAAGACAGAGACTCAAACTATGGCTACACCTTC CASSSKDRDSNYGYTF TRBJ1-2 TRBV5-1 once -
TGTGCCAGTAGTGCCCAGGGGTGGGGCGAGCAGTACTTC CASSAQGWGEQYF TRBJ2-7 TRBV19 once -
TGTGCCAGCAGTTTGAGCCAGGCCTTTTATTACTTC CASSLSQAFYYF TRBJ2-7 TRBV28 - -
TGTGCCAGCAGCCGACTCCTTAGCTCTGGAAACACCATATATTTT CASSRLLSSGNTIYF TRBJ1-3 TRBV7-6 - -
TGTGCCAGCAGTTCGACTAGCGTACAAGAGACCCAGTACTTC CASSSTSVQETQYF TRBJ2-5 TRBV6-6 - TRBD2
TGCGCCAGCAGCTTGGAAGGGACAGGGAGTGAAAAACTGTTTTTT CASSLEGTGSEKLFF TRBJ1-4 TRBV5-1 - TRBD1
TGTGCCAGCAGCCTCTACCGAACAGGGGGCCGAGACACCGGGGAGCTGTTTTTT CASSLYRTGGRDTGELFF TRBJ2-2 TRBV3-1/TRBV3-2 - TRBD1
TGTGCCAGCAGTTCCCCCCCGGACAGGGCCCTTCGTGTGGATGAGCAGTTCTTC CASSSPPDRALRVDEQFF TRBJ2-1 TRBV28 - TRBD1
TGTGCCAGTACCCCAAGGAGGCCCGGGGAAAAGAACACTGAAGCTTTCTTT CASTPRRPGEKNTEAFF TRBJ1-1 TRBV19 - -
TGTGCCTGGAGTGTACGCCGACAGGGGCTTTACCCTTTGGGCACTGAAGCTTTCTTT CAWSVRRQGLYPLGTEAFF TRBJ1-1 TRBV30 - TRBD1
TGTGCCATCAGTGACCCGGGGGTTAACACTGAAGCTTTCTTT CAISDPGVNTEAFF TRBJ1-1 TRBV10-3 - -
TGTGCCAGTAGTATATTAGGAGGGACTAATGAAAAACTGTTTTTT CASSILGGTNEKLFF TRBJ1-4 TRBV19 - -
TGCAGCGTTGGCTCTAGCGGAGATACGCAGTATTTT CSVGSSGDTQYF TRBJ2-3 TRBV29-1 - TRBD2
TGTGCCAGTAGTTGGGACAGGGTGAGAACCGGGGAGCTGTTTTTT CASSWDRVRTGELFF TRBJ2-2 TRBV19 - TRBD1
TGTGCCAGCACGCCAGGTTCTAACTATGGCTACACCTTC CASTPGSNYGYTF TRBJ1-2 TRBV6-5 - -